The 9 T cell receptor beta chains below were found in one sample sequenced in a study of control samples from healthy donors and cancer patients. Produced via immunoSEQ multiplex PCR; TCRdb's table is partial and in-frame only. This sample has 65,000 to 100,000 clones, with around 87% found just once. Sequencing was performed on blood. These receptors were collected from a man in his fifties or sixties in good health.

CDR3: CASSNTGYGYTF. The CDR3 DNA reads as TGTGCCAGCAGCAACACAGGGTATGGCTACACCTTC. This rearrangement joins TRBV6-5 to TRBJ1-2; D possibly corresponds to TRBD1 (6 bases). Germline V lookup: CDR1 MNHEY, CDR2 SVGAGI. The CDR3 spans 12 residues. The ends were cut back, 6 bases at V and 5 bases at J, with 10 bases in the middle.

This clone was seen only once. The CDR3 bases are TGCGCCAGCAGCCTTCGTTTCGGGACTCAAGAGACCCAGTACTTC. Its translation is CASSLRFGTQETQYF. This chain connects TRBV4-1 to TRBJ2-5, with D maybe TRBD2 (6 bases). The CDR3 is 15 residues long. Germline values: CDR1 MGHRA, CDR2 YSYEKL. Between the trimmed V and J ends, which lost 4 bases and 2 bases, there was a span of 14 bases.

The CDR3: CASRGRSSAFF. In nucleotides, the CDR3 is TGTGCCAGCAGAGGACGTTCTTCAGCTTTCTTT. The chain links TRBV2 to TRBJ1-1, with D hard to call. Germline CDR1 is SNHLY and CDR2 is FYNNEI. Trimming removed 6 bases from V and 10 bases from J, with 12 bases in between. This CDR3 comprises 11 residues.

J is TRBJ2-2 and V is TRBV4-1; 7 positions agree with TRBD2. This CDR3 has 15 residues. V lost 4 bases to trimming and J lost 2 bases; unmatched junction nucleotides: 4. The germline gives CDR1 MGHRA, CDR2 YSYEKL. The CDR3 DNA follows: TGCGCCAGCAGCCGGCTAGCGGTTAACACCGGGGAGCTGTTTTTT. Residues: CASSRLAVNTGELFF.

J is TRBJ2-1 and V is TRBV12-3 or TRBV12-4; D is unresolved. The V gene lost 2 bases and the J gene lost 7 bases, with 3 bases spanning the gap. The CDR3 has 11 residues. CDR3 nucleotides: TGTGCCAGCAGTTTAAAGAATGAGCAGTTCTTC. It codes for CASSLKNEQFF.

V usage is TRBV19 and J usage is TRBJ2-1, with 8 bases fitting TRBD2. J was trimmed by 4 bases and V by 1 base; bases with no gene match: 12. Germline V gene sequence: CDR1 LNHDA, CDR2 SQIVND (reference sequence). The CDR3 has 18 amino acids. DNA for the CDR3: TGTGCCAGTAGTATAGGAATATACGCTACTAGCGGTTACAATGAGCAGTTCTTC. This codes for CASSIGIYATSGYNEQFF.

The chain employs TRBV24-1 and TRBJ1-2, with no clear D. The V gene's germline CDR1 is KGHDR and CDR2 SFDVKD. V was pared by 2 bases and J by 6 bases, with 9 bases between. The CDR3 is 13 amino acids. CDR3 region: CATSDSLHNGYTF. Written as DNA, the CDR3 is TGTGCCACCAGTGATTCTCTCCATAATGGCTACACCTTC.

V usage is TRBV6-1 and J usage is TRBJ1-3; D remains unclear. V was clipped by 2 bases and J by 4 bases, with 3 bases between them. CDR1 and CDR2 from the germline V gene are MNHNS and SASEGT. The CDR3 totals 12 residues. CDR3 protein: CASSEIGNTIYF. In nucleotides, the CDR3 is TGTGCCAGCAGTGAAATAGGAAACACCATATATTTT.

The rearrangement joins TRBV2 to TRBJ2-5; 8 nucleotides align to TRBD1. The length of the CDR3 is 13 residues. Per germline, CDR1 SNHLY and CDR2 FYNNEI. With 8 bases clipped from V and 6 bases from J, the junction kept 8 bases outside the gene matches. CDR3 nucleotide sequence: TGTGCCAGCCTGCCCGACAGGGGTCAGACCCAGTACTTC. Its protein product is CASLPDRGQTQYF.